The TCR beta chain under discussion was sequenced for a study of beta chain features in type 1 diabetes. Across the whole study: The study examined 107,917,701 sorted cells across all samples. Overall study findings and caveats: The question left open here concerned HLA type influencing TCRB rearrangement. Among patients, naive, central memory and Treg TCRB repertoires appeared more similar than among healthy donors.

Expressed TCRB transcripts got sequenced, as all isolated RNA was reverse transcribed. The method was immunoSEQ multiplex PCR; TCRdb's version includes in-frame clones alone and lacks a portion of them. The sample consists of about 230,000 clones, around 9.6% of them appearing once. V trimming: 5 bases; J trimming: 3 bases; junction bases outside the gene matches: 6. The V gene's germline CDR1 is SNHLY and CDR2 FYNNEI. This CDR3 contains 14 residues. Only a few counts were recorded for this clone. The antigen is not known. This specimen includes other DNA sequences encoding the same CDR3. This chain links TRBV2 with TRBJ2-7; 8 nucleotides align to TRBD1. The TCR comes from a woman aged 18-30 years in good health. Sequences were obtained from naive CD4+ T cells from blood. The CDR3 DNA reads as TGTGCCAGCAGTACCGGACAGGGCTACTACGAGCAGTACTTC. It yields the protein CASSTGQGYYEQYF.